The 7 T cell receptor beta chains listed next were all sequenced from one sample in a study of shared clonotypes between healthy human individuals. Profiled with immunoSEQ multiplex PCR; TCRdb holds only in-frame clones, not every one. Of about 2.4 million clones listed, approximately 94% are singletons. The sequenced sample was naive CD4+ T cells from PBMCs. Subset described: CD45RA+ positively selected. Every receptor here comes from a man younger than 35 in good health. Some clones in this sample may be carry-over from other donors' samples.

The genes are TRBV29-1 and TRBJ1-4, with 9 bases that match TRBD1. Germline CDR1 SQVTM, CDR2 ANQGSEA. CDR3 size: 13 residues. J was trimmed by 8 bases and V by 5 bases; bases with no gene match: 6. The CDR3 DNA reads as TGCAGCGTTTGGGACAGGGAGAAAGAAAAACTGTTTTTT. This encodes CSVWDREKEKLFF. Together with reference TRBV29-1 and TRBJ1-4, the CDR3 gives the full variable domain: SAVISQKPSRDICQRGTSLTIQCQVDSQVTMMFWYRQQPGQSLTLIATANQGSEATYESGFVIDKFPISRPNLTFSTLTVSNMSPEDSSIYLCSVWDREKEKLFFGSGTQLSVL.

CDR3 DNA sequence: TGTGCCAGCAGCTTACAAGCGGGCCTCCTCTACGAGCAGTACTTC. Translation: CASSLQAGLLYEQYF. V usage is TRBV7-7 and J usage is TRBJ2-7; TRBD2 might be the D (6 bases). Looked up from germline, CDR1 is SSHAT and CDR2 is FNYEAQ (reference sequence). Deletions cut 2 bases from V and 3 bases from J, with 14 bases between. The CDR3 is 15 residues long.

In DNA form, the CDR3 reads TGTGCCAGCAGTGCCGGTGGGACCCAAGAGACCCAGTACTTC. Translating it yields CASSAGGTQETQYF. The chain employs TRBV7-7 and TRBJ2-5; D assignment may be TRBD1 or TRBD2 (5 bases each). Germline V CDR1 and CDR2: SSHAT, FNYEAQ (reference sequence). Deletions cut 6 bases from V and 1 base from J, with 12 bases between. CDR3 length equals 14 residues.

The chain is built from TRBV28 and TRBJ2-1, with a tentative D call TRBD1 (6 bases). The CDR3 totals 15 residues. CDR1 is MDHEN, CDR2 SYDVKM, per germline. V was cut by 4 bases and J by 0 bases, with 10 bases left in between. CDR3 amino acids: CASSSGQPSYNEQFF. DNA of the CDR3: TGTGCCAGCAGTTCCGGACAGCCCTCCTACAATGAGCAGTTCTTC.

The chain couples TRBV7-2 to TRBJ1-5; 10 nucleotides line up with TRBD1. The CDR3 extends over 16 amino acids. Per germline, CDR1 SGHTA and CDR2 FQGNSA. After removal of 0 bases from V and 2 bases from J, the junction contained 1 base not matched to a gene. Here the CDR3 DNA reads TGTGCCAGCAGCTTAGCGGGGACAGGGGGCAATCAGCCCCAGCATTTT. Translated: CASSLAGTGGNQPQHF.

This clone has only one observation. The chain links TRBV4-3 to TRBJ2-3; unclear D gene. This CDR3 region has 15 residues. CDR1 and CDR2 from the germline V gene are LGHNA and YSLEER. The V gene lost 2 bases and the J gene lost 1 base, with 10 bases spanning the gap. The CDR3 loop is CASSQNGVGTDTQYF. The CDR3 DNA follows: TGCGCCAGCAGCCAAAATGGAGTAGGCACAGATACGCAGTATTTT.

The chain couples TRBV28 to TRBJ1-5; D is uncertain. The CDR3 contains 14 residues. The V gene's germline CDR1 is MDHEN and CDR2 SYDVKM. V was cut by 6 bases and J by 0 bases, with 9 bases left in between. The CDR3 nucleotides are TGTGCCAGCAGCCCACTTCATAGCAATCAGCCCCAGCATTTT. This encodes CASSPLHSNQPQHF.